A single sample gave rise to the 31 T cell receptor beta chains below, sequenced in a study of T cell repertoires in cytomegalovirus infection. TCRdb itself ran the reads through MiXCR, one entry per CDR3 protein. The repertoire holds approximately 490,000 distinct CDR3 sequences, with 10% to 12% as singletons. Material: PBMCs. Source of these receptors: a human donor in good health (CMV status not recorded). Some clones in this sample may be carry-over from other donors' samples.

This clonotype was counted at least ten times. The V gene is TRBV7-9, the J gene TRBJ2-3, with TRBD1 matching 7 bases. J was trimmed by 2 bases and V by 3 bases; bases with no gene match: 5. Looked up from germline, CDR1 is SEHNR and CDR2 is FQNEAQ (reference sequence). CDR3 length equals 15 residues. The CDR3: CASSFRDSTTDTQYF. CDR3 coding DNA: TGTGCCAGCAGCTTCCGGGACAGCACCACAGATACGCAGTATTTT.

This clonotype was seen many times. This chain connects TRBV7-3 to TRBJ1-6; 8 nucleotides line up with TRBD1. Germline V gene sequence: CDR1 SGHTA, CDR2 FQGTGA. The J segment lost 7 bases and the V segment lost 2 bases, leaving 1 base of the junction unmatched. The CDR3 has 14 amino acids. CDR3: CASSLQGANSPLHF. CDR3 nucleotide sequence: TGTGCCAGCAGCTTACAGGGGGCGAATTCACCCCTCCACTTT.

This clonotype was seen a handful of times. The V call is TRBV18, the J call TRBJ1-5; unclear D gene. Germline CDR1 and CDR2: KGHSH and LQKENI. The V end lost 3 bases, the J end lost 4 bases, and 7 bases lay between the germline ends. The CDR3 consists of 13 residues. The CDR3 bases are TGTGCCAGCTCACCGACGAGAAATCAGCCCCAGCATTTT. This translates into CASSPTRNQPQHF. Combining the CDR3 with reference TRBV18 and TRBJ1-5 gives the whole variable domain NAGVMQNPRHLVRRRGQEARLRCSPMKGHSHVYWYRQLPEEGLKFMVYLQKENIIDESGMPKERFSAEFPKEGPSILRIQQVVRGDSAAYFCASSPTRNQPQHFGDGTRLSIL.

V gene TRBV5-4 combines with J gene TRBJ2-2; 8 bases agree with TRBD1. CDR3 length: 15 residues. Germline trimming cut 1 base from V and 3 bases from J; bases unmatched to any gene: 2. Germline CDR1 and CDR2: SGHNT and YYREEE (reference sequence). CDR3 amino acids: CASSLQGADTGELFF. The CDR3, as DNA: TGTGCCAGCAGCTTGCAGGGGGCGGACACCGGGGAGCTGTTTTTT. The full variable domain, its missing parts supplied by reference TRBV5-4 and TRBJ2-2, is ETGVTQSPTHLIKTRGQQVTLRCSSQSGHNTVSWYQQALGQGPQFIFQYYREEENGRGNFPPRFSGLQFPNYSSELNVNALELDDSALYLCASSLQGADTGELFFGEGSRLTVL.

This clonotype was observed at least ten times. The chain combines TRBV28 with TRBJ1-2; D gene uncertain. The CDR3 covers 14 residues. Trimming left V 7 bases short and J 4 bases short, with 16 bases between. From germline, CDR1 is MDHEN and CDR2 SYDVKM. CDR3: CASTPRTDLYGYTF. The CDR3 coding sequence is TGTGCCAGCACCCCCCGGACGGACCTCTATGGCTACACCTTC.

This clonotype was seen ten or more times. The V call is TRBV14, the J call TRBJ2-7; 8 nucleotides line up with TRBD1. The CDR3 contains 16 residues. The V and J ends lost 4 bases and 2 bases, in that order; junction bases with no gene match: 10. Germline V gene data show CDR1 as SGHDN and CDR2 as FVKESK. Written as DNA, the CDR3 is TGTGCCAGCAGCCCAGCCGAAGGGACAGGTACCTACGAGCAGTACTTC. Translating gives CASSPAEGTGTYEQYF.

This clonotype was detected many times. This sequence joins TRBV20-1 and TRBJ1-2; a possible D gene is TRBD1 (6 bases). The CDR3 contains 12 residues. Between the trimmed V and J ends, which lost 5 bases and 4 bases, there was a span of 11 bases. CDR1 is DFQATT, CDR2 SNEGSKA, per germline (reference sequence). The CDR3 DNA reads as TGCAGTGCTCCTTGGACAGTCTATGGCTACACCTTC. It translates to CSAPWTVYGYTF.

This clonotype was seen ten or more times. The rearrangement uses TRBV6-2 or TRBV6-3 and TRBJ1-1; tentative D call: TRBD1 (5 bases). The CDR3 consists of 15 residues. V dropped 8 bases and J dropped 3 bases, with 19 bases sitting between them. Germline lookup yields CDR1 MNHEY and CDR2 SVGEGT. CDR3 sequence (DNA): TGTGCCAGCTCTTACCAGCCAGGGTGGGACACTGAAGCTTTCTTT. This gives the protein CASSYQPGWDTEAFF.

At least ten counts were recorded for this clonotype. This chain connects TRBV6-2 or TRBV6-3 to TRBJ2-1, with 7 bases fitting TRBD2. The CDR3 extends over 16 amino acids. Losses at the gene ends were 7 bases for V and 4 bases for J; bases not matched to a gene: 13. Germline V lookup: CDR1 MNHEY, CDR2 SVGEGT. This CDR3 is CASTRAGTTIYNEQFF. The CDR3 DNA follows: TGTGCCAGCACCCGAGCGGGGACTACCATATACAATGAGCAGTTCTTC.

The sample holds many counts of this clonotype. V and J are TRBV10-3 and TRBJ2-2; 8 bases map to TRBD1. Germline V gene data show CDR1 as ENHRY and CDR2 as SYGVKD. V lost 5 bases and J lost 6; bases outside the gene matches: 11. The CDR3 has 16 residues. CDR3 in amino acids: CAISSLDRGDAGELFF. CDR3 DNA sequence: TGTGCCATCAGTTCTCTCGACAGGGGAGACGCCGGGGAGCTGTTTTTT.

This clonotype occurred once. The junction departs from germline at one end; a sequencing error may be responsible. The rearrangement joins TRBV5-4 to TRBJ2-3; D may be TRBD2 (6 bases). Per the germline V gene, CDR1 is SGHNT and CDR2 is YYREEE (reference sequence). The CDR3 length is 15 residues. The CDR3 loop reads CANSRRDFFTDTQYF. For the CDR3, the DNA is TGTGCCAACAGCCGGAGGGACTTCTTCACAGATACGCAGTATTTT.

This clonotype was counted a few times. The chain uses TRBV5-5 and TRBJ2-1; 12 bases fit TRBD2. The germline CDR1 and CDR2 sequences are SGHKS and YYEKEE (reference sequence). This CDR3 is 15 amino acids long. The trim removed 4 bases at V and 7 bases at J, leaving 6 bases unmatched. The CDR3 is CASSRTSGAWNEQFF. The CDR3 DNA reads as TGTGCCAGCAGCCGGACTAGCGGGGCTTGGAATGAGCAGTTCTTC.

The chain combines TRBV20-1 with TRBJ2-7; the D call may be TRBD1 or TRBD2 (5 bases each). The CDR3 is 15 amino acids. Germline V gene sequence: CDR1 DFQATT, CDR2 SNEGSKA (reference sequence). V was cut by 5 bases and J by 3 bases, with 20 bases left in between. The CDR3 reads CSAGAPGRGSYEQYF. CDR3 in DNA: TGCAGTGCTGGGGCCCCAGGACGTGGGAGCTACGAGCAGTACTTC.

This clonotype came up many times. An end of the junction does not agree with germline; a read error may underlie this. V gene TRBV7-7 combines with J gene TRBJ2-7; the D is unclear. From germline, CDR1 is SSHAT and CDR2 FNYEAQ (reference sequence). The CDR3 has 16 amino acids. The CDR3 DNA reads as TGTGCTAGCAGCTTAGATAGGGCCGGGCCAACCTACGAGCAGTACTTC. It yields the protein CASSLDRAGPTYEQYF.

This clonotype was found many times. The chain employs TRBV11-2 and TRBJ2-3, with D perhaps matching TRBD1 (6 bases). The CDR3 contains 14 residues. Trimming stripped 4 bases from V and 5 bases from J, with 13 bases between. Germline V gene lookup returns CDR1 SGHAT and CDR2 FQNNGV. This chain's CDR3 is CASSSSRTVDTQYF. The CDR3 DNA sequence: TGTGCCAGCAGCTCCAGCCGGACAGTAGATACGCAGTATTTT.

In its sample, this clonotype was seen many times. This chain uses TRBV7-3 with TRBJ2-1; the match to TRBD2 covers 7 bases. CDR1 SGHTA and CDR2 FQGTGA come from the germline V gene. V shed 2 bases and J 0 bases; nucleotides not matched to a gene: 7. The CDR3 has 17 amino acids. CDR3 in amino acids: CASSLSPGGSSYNEQFF. The DNA for the CDR3 is TGTGCCAGCAGCTTATCTCCTGGCGGGAGCTCCTACAATGAGCAGTTCTTC.

The chain links TRBV9 to TRBJ1-3; D gene unclear. Trimming cost V 0 bases and J 0 bases, with 4 bases left between them. Germline-derived CDR1 and CDR2 are SGDLS and YYNGEE. CDR3 length: 14 amino acids. CDR3 coding DNA: TGTGCCAGCAGCGTAGGGAGCTCTGGAAACACCATATATTTT. Protein product: CASSVGSSGNTIYF.

This clonotype was picked up a small number of times. V usage is TRBV10-3 and J usage is TRBJ1-4; possibly TRBD1 for D (6 bases). The CDR3 is 13 residues long. From germline, CDR1 is ENHRY and CDR2 SYGVKD. The V and J ends lost 10 bases and 4 bases respectively, with 13 bases between them. CDR3 in DNA: TGTGCCACGACGGACAGCTTTAATGAAAAACTGTTTTTT. Translation gives CATTDSFNEKLFF.

The rearrangement uses TRBV7-6 and TRBJ1-3; perhaps TRBD1 as D (6 bases). Trimming pared 5 bases from V and 3 bases from J, leaving 23 bases between. In germline, CDR1 is SGHVS, CDR2 FNYEAQ. CDR3 size: 18 residues. CDR3 loop: CASSQTGGSLLSGNTIYF. The CDR3 nucleotides read TGTGCCAGCAGCCAGACAGGCGGTTCCCTACTGAGTGGAAACACCATATATTTT.

This clonotype appeared many times. The chain combines TRBV7-2 with TRBJ2-2, with unresolved D. Germline lookup yields CDR1 SGHTA and CDR2 FQGNSA. CDR3 length: 14 amino acids. Trimming removed 6 bases from V and 6 bases from J, with 14 bases in between. The CDR3 coding sequence is TGTGCCAGCAGTAATACGAATGGGGCCGGGGAGCTGTTTTTT. Translation gives CASSNTNGAGELFF.

This clonotype was counted at least ten times. This chain joins TRBV27 and TRBJ2-7; 7 bases agree with TRBD2. The CDR3 loop spans 15 amino acids. J lost 2 bases, V lost 8 bases, and 12 bases had no gene match. Per germline, CDR1 MNHEY and CDR2 SMNVEV (reference sequence). This CDR3 is CASLHTGGSTYEQYF. The CDR3 DNA sequence: TGTGCCAGCCTACATACCGGGGGGTCTACCTACGAGCAGTACTTC.

This clonotype was counted at least ten times. V and J are TRBV7-8 and TRBJ2-1; TRBD1 agrees at 7 bases. Germline V gives CDR1 SGHVS, CDR2 FQNEAQ. CDR3 size: 13 residues. V shed 5 bases, J shed 10 bases, and the junction held 8 bases outside the gene matches. DNA for the CDR3: TGTGCCAGCAGCGTTGGACAGGTATTCGAGCAGTTCTTC. Amino acid sequence: CASSVGQVFEQFF.

There are many counts of this clonotype. This chain connects TRBV7-8 to TRBJ2-2; D might be TRBD1 or TRBD2, each matching 5 bases. The CDR3 loop spans 14 amino acids. Germline values: CDR1 SGHVS, CDR2 FQNEAQ. With 0 bases removed from V and 7 bases from J, the gap between germline ends came to 9 bases. The CDR3 sequence is CASSLAEGNGELFF. For the CDR3, the DNA is TGTGCCAGCAGCTTAGCCGAGGGGAACGGGGAGCTGTTTTTT.

This clonotype was seen more than once but under ten times. V is TRBV20-1 and J is TRBJ1-2; possible D gene TRBD1, 5 bases. CDR1 DFQATT and CDR2 SNEGSKA come from the germline V gene (reference sequence). Trimming removed 5 bases at V and 6 bases at J, with 13 bases between. The CDR3 has 12 residues. The CDR3 here is CSAPQGDNGYTF. The CDR3 coding sequence is TGCAGTGCTCCGCAGGGAGATAATGGCTACACCTTC.

The table lists this clonotype with a few counts. The chain is built from TRBV28 and TRBJ2-1; a possible D gene is TRBD2 (6 bases). The CDR3 covers 15 residues. Trimming left V 5 bases short and J 7 bases short, with 18 bases between. CDR1 and CDR2 from the germline V gene are MDHEN and SYDVKM. The CDR3 region is CASSPSGGTNNEQFF. CDR3 nucleotide sequence: TGTGCCAGCAGTCCCTCGGGCGGGACCAATAATGAGCAGTTCTTC.

This clonotype occurred many times. This rearrangement joins TRBV7-2 to TRBJ1-5; D gene unclear. The germline gives CDR1 SGHTA, CDR2 FQGNSA. The CDR3 runs 14 residues. V lost 5 bases, J lost 7 bases, and 15 bases lay in between. CDR3: CASSRLGVRQPQHF. Written as DNA, the CDR3 is TGTGCCAGCAGCCGCCTCGGGGTGAGACAGCCCCAGCATTTT.

The V call is TRBV27, the J call TRBJ1-4; weak D call: TRBD1 (5 bases). This CDR3 has 14 amino acids. Germline CDR1 reads MNHEY; CDR2 reads SMNVEV (reference sequence). V was pared by 2 bases and J by 8 bases, with 12 bases between. The CDR3 bases are TGTGCCAGCAGTTTACGGCCAAAGGGGGAAAAACTGTTTTTT. Protein product: CASSLRPKGEKLFF.

In its sample, this clonotype was seen many times. V usage is TRBV7-3 and J usage is TRBJ2-1; 9 nucleotides agree with TRBD1. In germline, CDR1 is SGHTA, CDR2 FQGTGA. V shed 5 bases, J shed 1 base, and the junction held 3 bases outside the gene matches. The CDR3 is made up of 15 amino acids. CDR3 loop: CASSVDRGSYNEQFF. The CDR3 DNA reads TGTGCCAGCAGCGTGGACAGGGGTTCCTACAATGAGCAGTTCTTC.

The rearrangement links TRBV6-2 or TRBV6-3 to TRBJ2-3; TRBD2 matches at 7 bases. This CDR3 comprises 16 residues. V gave up 4 bases and J gave up 4 bases; unmatched junction bases: 11. CDR1 and CDR2 from the germline V gene are MNHEY and SVGEGT. The CDR3 DNA follows: TGTGCCAGCAGTTTGAGGGCGGGAGTATTCGCAGATACGCAGTATTTT. As protein: CASSLRAGVFADTQYF.

This clonotype came up many times. The chain carries TRBV3-1 and TRBJ2-1, with TRBD2 matching over 8 bases. V was pared by 1 base and J by 1 base, with 6 bases of the junction left unmatched. There are 17 residues in the CDR3. CDR1 and CDR2 (germline): LGHDT, YNNKEL (reference sequence). CDR3 sequence: CASSQGVERGSYNEQFF. For the CDR3, the DNA is TGTGCCAGCAGCCAAGGAGTCGAGCGGGGGTCCTACAATGAGCAGTTCTTC.

The sample holds many counts of this clonotype. One junction end disagrees with the germline gene, perhaps due to a read error. The chain is built from TRBV7-7 and TRBJ2-1; D remains unclear. Germline values: CDR1 SSHAT, CDR2 FNYEAQ (reference sequence). This CDR3 comprises 19 residues. CDR3 in amino acids: CASSLTFSPTSSSYNEQFF. CDR3 DNA: TGTGCTAGCAGCTTAACCTTCAGCCCGACTTCTAGCTCCTACAATGAGCAGTTCTTC.